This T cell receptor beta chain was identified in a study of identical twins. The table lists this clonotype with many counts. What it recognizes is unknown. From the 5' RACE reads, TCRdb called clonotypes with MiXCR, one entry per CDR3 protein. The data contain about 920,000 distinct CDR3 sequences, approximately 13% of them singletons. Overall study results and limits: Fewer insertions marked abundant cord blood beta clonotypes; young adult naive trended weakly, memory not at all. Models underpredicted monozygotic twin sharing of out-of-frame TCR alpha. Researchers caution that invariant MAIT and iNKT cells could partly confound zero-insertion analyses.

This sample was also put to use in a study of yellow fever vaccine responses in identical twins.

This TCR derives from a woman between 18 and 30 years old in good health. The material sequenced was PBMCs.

The CDR3 region has the DNA TGTGCCAGCTCACCAGCAGGCAATCAGCCCCAGCATTTT. This translates into CASSPAGNQPQHF. The chain is built from TRBV18 and TRBJ1-5, with D unresolved. The CDR3 spans 13 residues. CDR1 is KGHSH, CDR2 LQKENI, per germline. V was clipped by 2 bases and J by 2 bases, with 4 bases between them.